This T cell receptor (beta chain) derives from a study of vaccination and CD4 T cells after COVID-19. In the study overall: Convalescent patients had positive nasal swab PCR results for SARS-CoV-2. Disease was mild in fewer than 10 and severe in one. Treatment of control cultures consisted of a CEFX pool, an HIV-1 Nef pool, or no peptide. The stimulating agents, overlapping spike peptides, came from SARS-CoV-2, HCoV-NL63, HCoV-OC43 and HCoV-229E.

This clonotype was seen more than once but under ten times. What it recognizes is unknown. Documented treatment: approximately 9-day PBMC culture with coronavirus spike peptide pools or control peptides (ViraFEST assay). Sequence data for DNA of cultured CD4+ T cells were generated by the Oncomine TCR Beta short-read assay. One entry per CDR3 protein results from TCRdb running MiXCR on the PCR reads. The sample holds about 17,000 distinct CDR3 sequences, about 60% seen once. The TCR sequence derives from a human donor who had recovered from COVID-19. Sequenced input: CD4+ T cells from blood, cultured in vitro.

The CDR3 DNA is TGTGCCAGCAGTGAAGTGGGAGCTGGGGCCAACGTCCTGACTTTC. It specifies CASSEVGAGANVLTF. The chain couples TRBV2 to TRBJ2-6, with D tentatively TRBD2 (5 bases). V lost 1 base to trimming and J lost 2 bases, with 6 bases between them. Germline V gene sequence: CDR1 SNHLY, CDR2 FYNNEI. This CDR3 has 15 amino acids.